This T cell receptor (beta chain) is from a study of shared clonotypes between healthy human individuals. V shed 3 bases and J 5 bases; nucleotides not matched to a gene: 15. This CDR3 has 18 residues. Germline assignment: CDR1 KGHSH and CDR2 LQKENI. Sequenced by immunoSEQ multiplex PCR; TCRdb stores in-frame clones only, minus some. The data show 950,000 to 1,100,000 clones, approximately 80% seen once. Each of the donors was a healthy adult who was HIV-negative and had not had a recent acute infection or vaccination. The chain is built from TRBV18 and TRBJ2-5, with TRBD2 identical over 10 bases. Sequencing was done on a sample of memory CD4+ T cells from PBMCs. Subset: CD45RA-negative fraction. This sequence was found in a man aged 18-30 years in good health. Some clones in this sample may be carry-over from other donors' samples. DNA of the CDR3: TGTGCCAGCTCACCCTCGCTAGCGGGAGTCGGAAGTGGGGAGACCCAGTACTTC. Amino acid sequence: CASSPSLAGVGSGETQYF.